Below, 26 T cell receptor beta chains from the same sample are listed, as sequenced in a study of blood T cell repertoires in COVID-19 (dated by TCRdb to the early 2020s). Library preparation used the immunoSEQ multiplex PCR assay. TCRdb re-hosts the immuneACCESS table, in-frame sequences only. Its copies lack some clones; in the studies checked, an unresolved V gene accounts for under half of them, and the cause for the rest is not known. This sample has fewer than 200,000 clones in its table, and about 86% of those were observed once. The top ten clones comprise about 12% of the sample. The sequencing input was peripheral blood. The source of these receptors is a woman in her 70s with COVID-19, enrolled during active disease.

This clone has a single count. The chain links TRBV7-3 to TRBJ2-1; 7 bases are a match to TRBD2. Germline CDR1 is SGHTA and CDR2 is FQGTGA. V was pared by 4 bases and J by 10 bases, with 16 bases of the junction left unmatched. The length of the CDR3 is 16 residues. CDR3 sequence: CASSSTPRTRMNEQFF. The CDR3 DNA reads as TGTGCCAGCAGCTCAACCCCGAGGACTAGGATGAACGAGCAGTTCTTC.

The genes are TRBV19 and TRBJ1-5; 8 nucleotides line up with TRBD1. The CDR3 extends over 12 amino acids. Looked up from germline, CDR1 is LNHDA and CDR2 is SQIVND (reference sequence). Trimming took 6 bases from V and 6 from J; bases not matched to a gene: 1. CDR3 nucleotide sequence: TGTGCCAGTAGGGGACAGGCTCAGCCCCAGCATTTT. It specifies CASRGQAQPQHF.

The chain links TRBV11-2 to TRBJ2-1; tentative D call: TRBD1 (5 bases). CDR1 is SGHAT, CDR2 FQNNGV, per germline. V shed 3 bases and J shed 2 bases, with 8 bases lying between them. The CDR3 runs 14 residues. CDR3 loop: CASSFGRAYNEQFF. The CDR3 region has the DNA TGTGCCAGCAGCTTTGGCAGGGCCTACAATGAGCAGTTCTTC.

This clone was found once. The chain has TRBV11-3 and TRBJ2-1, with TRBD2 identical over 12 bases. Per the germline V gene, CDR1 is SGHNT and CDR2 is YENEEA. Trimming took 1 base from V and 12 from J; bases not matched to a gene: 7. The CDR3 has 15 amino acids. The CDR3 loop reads CASSLGLAGEVRQFF. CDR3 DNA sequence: TGTGCCAGCAGCTTAGGACTAGCGGGAGAGGTAAGGCAGTTCTTC.

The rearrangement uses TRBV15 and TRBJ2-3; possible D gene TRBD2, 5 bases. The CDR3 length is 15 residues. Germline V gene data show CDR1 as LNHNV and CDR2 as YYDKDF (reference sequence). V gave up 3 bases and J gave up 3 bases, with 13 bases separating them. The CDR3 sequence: CATSRGNGNTDTQYF. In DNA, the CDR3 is TGTGCCACCAGCAGGGGGAACGGGAATACAGATACGCAGTATTTT. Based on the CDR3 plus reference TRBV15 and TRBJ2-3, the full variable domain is DAMVIQNPRYQVTQFGKPVTLSCSQTLNHNVMYWYQQKSSQAPKLLFHYYDKDFNNEADTPDNFQSRRPNTSFCFLDIRSPGLGDTAMYLCATSRGNGNTDTQYFGPGTRLTVL.

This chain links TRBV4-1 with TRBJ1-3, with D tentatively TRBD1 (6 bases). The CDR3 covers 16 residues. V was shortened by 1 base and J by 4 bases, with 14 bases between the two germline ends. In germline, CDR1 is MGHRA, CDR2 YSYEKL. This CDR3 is CASSQARGWSGNTIYF. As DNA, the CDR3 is TGCGCCAGCAGCCAAGCTAGGGGGTGGTCCGGAAACACCATATATTTT.

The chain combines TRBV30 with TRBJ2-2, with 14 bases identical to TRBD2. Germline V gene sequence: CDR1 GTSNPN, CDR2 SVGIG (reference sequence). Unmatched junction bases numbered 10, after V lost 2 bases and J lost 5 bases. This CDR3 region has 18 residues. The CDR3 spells CAWSTMGLAGVKTGELFF. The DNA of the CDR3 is TGTGCCTGGAGTACAATGGGACTAGCGGGAGTTAAAACCGGGGAGCTGTTTTTT.

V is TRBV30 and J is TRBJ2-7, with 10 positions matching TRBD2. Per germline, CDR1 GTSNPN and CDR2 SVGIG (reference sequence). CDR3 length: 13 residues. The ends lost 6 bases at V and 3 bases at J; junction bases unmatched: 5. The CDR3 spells CACTLAGDYEQYF. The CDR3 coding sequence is TGTGCCTGTACTCTAGCGGGAGACTACGAGCAGTACTTC. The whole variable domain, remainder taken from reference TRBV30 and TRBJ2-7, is SQTIHQWPATLVQPVGSPLSLECTVEGTSNPNLYWYRQAAGRGLQLLFYSVGIGQISSEVPQNLSASRPQDRQFILSSKKLLLSDSGFYLCACTLAGDYEQYFGPGTRLTVT.

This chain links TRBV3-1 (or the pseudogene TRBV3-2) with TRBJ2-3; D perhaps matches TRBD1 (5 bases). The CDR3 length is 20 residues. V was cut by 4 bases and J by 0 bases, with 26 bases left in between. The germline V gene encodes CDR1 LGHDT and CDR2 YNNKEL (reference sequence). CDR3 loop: CASSPVILRRRQPSTDTQYF. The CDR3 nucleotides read TGTGCCAGCAGCCCAGTCATACTCCGGAGACGACAGCCAAGCACAGATACGCAGTATTTT.

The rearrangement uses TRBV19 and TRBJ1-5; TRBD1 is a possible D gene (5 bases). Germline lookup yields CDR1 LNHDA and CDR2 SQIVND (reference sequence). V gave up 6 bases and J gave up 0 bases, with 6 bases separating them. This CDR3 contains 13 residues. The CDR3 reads CASRGLSNQPQHF. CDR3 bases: TGTGCCAGTAGGGGACTTAGCAATCAGCCCCAGCATTTT.

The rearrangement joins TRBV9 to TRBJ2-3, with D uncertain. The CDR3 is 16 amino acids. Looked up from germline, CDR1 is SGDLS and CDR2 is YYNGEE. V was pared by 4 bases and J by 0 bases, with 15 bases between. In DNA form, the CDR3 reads TGTGCCAGCAGCCCCAATGTATTACAGAGCACAGATACGCAGTATTTT. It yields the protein CASSPNVLQSTDTQYF.

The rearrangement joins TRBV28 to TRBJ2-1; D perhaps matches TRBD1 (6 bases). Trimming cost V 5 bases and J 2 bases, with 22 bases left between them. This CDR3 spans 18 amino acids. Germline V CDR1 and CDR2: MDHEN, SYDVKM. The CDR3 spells CASSPIIDRRNTYNEQFF. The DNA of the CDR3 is TGTGCCAGCAGTCCGATAATCGACAGGAGAAATACCTACAATGAGCAGTTCTTC.

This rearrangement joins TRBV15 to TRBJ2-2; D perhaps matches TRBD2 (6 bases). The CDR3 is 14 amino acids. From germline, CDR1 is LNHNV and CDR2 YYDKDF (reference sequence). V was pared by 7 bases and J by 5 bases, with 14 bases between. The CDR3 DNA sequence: TGTGCCACCACCCCGGACGCGGGGACCGGGGAGCTGTTTTTT. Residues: CATTPDAGTGELFF. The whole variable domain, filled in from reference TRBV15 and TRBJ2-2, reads DAMVIQNPRYQVTQFGKPVTLSCSQTLNHNVMYWYQQKSSQAPKLLFHYYDKDFNNEADTPDNFQSRRPNTSFCFLDIRSPGLGDTAMYLCATTPDAGTGELFFGEGSRLTVL.

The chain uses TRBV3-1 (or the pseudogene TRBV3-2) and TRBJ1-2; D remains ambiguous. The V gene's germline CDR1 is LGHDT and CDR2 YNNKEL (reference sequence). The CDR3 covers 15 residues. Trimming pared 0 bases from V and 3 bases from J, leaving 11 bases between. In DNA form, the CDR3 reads TGTGCCAGCAGCCAAGATAGGCGGGCTGACTATGGCTACACCTTC. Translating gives CASSQDRRADYGYTF.

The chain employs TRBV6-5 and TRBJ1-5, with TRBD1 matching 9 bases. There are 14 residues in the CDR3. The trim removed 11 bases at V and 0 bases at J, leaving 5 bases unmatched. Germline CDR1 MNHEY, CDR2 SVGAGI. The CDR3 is CAGWTGASNQPQHF. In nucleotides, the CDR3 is TGTGCCGGATGGACAGGGGCTAGCAATCAGCCCCAGCATTTT.

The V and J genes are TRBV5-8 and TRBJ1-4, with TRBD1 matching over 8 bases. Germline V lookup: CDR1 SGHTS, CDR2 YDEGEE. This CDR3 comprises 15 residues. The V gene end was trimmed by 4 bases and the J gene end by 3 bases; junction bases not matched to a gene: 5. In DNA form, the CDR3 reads TGTGCCAGCAGCCCGCAGGGGGCCGCTAATGAAAAACTGTTTTTT. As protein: CASSPQGAANEKLFF.

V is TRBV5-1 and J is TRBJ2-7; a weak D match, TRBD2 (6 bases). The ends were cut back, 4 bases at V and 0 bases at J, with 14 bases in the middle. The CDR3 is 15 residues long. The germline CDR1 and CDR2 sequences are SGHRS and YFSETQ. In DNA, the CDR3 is TGCGCCAGCAGCGCGGGTGGGGGGAGCTCCTACGAGCAGTACTTC. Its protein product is CASSAGGGSSYEQYF.

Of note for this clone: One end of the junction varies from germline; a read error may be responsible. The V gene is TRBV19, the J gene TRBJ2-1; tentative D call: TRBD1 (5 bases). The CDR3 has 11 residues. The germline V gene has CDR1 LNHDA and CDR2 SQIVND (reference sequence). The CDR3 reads CASSMDKEQFF. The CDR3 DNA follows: TGTGCCAGTAGTATGGACAAAGAGCAGTTCTTC.

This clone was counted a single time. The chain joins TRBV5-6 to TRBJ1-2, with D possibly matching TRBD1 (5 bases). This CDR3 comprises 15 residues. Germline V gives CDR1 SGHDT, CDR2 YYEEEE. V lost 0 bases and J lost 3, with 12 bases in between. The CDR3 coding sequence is TGTGCCAGCAGCTTGGGACAGATTAGTTACTATGGCTACACCTTC. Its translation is CASSLGQISYYGYTF.

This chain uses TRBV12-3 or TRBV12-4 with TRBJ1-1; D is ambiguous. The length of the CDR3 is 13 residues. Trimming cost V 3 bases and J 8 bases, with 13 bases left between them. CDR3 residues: CASSFLIGAEAFF. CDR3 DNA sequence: TGTGCCAGCAGTTTTTTGATAGGAGCCGAAGCTTTCTTT.

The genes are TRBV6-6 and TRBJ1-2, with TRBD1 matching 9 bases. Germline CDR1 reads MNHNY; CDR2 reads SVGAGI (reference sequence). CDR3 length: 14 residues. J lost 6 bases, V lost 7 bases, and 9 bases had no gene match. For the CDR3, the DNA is TGTGCCAGCACCAGAGGGACAGGGAGCCATGGCTACACCTTC. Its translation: CASTRGTGSHGYTF.

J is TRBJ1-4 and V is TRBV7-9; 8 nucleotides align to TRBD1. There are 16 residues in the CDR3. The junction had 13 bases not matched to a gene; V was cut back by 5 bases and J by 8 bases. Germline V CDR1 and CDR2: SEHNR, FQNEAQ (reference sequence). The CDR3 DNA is TGTGCCAGCAGCCGTATCCTTTCGGACAGGGTAGAAAAACTGTTTTTT. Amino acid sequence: CASSRILSDRVEKLFF.

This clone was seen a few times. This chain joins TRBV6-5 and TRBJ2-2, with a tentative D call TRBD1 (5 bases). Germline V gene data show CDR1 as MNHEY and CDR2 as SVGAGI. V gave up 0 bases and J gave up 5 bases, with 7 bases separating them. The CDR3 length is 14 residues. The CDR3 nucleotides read TGTGCCAGCAGTTACTCCCAGGGTACCGGGGAGCTGTTTTTT. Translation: CASSYSQGTGELFF.

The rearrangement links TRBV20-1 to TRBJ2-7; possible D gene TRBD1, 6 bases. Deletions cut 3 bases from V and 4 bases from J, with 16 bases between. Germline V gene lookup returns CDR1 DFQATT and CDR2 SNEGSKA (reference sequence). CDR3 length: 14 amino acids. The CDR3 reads CSASNHRERYEQYF. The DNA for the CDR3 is TGCAGTGCTAGTAATCACAGGGAAAGGTACGAGCAGTACTTC.

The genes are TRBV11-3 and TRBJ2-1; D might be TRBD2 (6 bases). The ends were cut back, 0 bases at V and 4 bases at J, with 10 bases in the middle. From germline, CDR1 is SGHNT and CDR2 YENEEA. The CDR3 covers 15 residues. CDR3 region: CASSLERGLYNEQFF. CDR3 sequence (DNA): TGTGCCAGCAGCTTAGAGAGGGGACTTTACAATGAGCAGTTCTTC. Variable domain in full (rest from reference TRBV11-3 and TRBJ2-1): EAGVVQSPRYKIIEKKQPVAFWCNPISGHNTLYWYLQNLGQGPELLIRYENEEAVDDSQLPKDRFSAERLKGVDSTLKIQPAELGDSAVYLCASSLERGLYNEQFFGPGTRLTVL.

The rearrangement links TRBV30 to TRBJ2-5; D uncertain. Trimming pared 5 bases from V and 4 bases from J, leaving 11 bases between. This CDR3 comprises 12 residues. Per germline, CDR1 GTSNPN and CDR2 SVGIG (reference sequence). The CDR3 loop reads CAWALELETQYF. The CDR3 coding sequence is TGTGCCTGGGCTCTAGAGTTAGAGACCCAGTACTTC.